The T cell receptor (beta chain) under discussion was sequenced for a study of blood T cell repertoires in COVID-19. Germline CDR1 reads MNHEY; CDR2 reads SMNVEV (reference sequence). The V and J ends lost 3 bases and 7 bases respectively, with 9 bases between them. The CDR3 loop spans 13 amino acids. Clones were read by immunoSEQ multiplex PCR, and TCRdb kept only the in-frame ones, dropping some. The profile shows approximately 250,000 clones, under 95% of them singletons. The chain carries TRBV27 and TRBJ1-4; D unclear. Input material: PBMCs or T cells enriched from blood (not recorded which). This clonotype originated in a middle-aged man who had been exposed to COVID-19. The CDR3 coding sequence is TGTGCCAGCAGTTTGAAGGGAGGTGAAAAACTGTTTTTT. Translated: CASSLKGGEKLFF.